A selection of T cell receptor beta chains follows, all from one sample in a study of T cell repertoires in cytomegalovirus infection. No antigen has been assigned to these receptors. Via MiXCR, TCRdb re-called the reads, giving one row per CDR3 protein. Of about 900,000 distinct CDR3 sequences listed, under 40% are singletons. The sequencing here drew on cultured CD8+ T cells from PBMCs, taken from culture after CMV antigen stimulation. These receptor sequences come from a human donor in good health (CMV status not recorded). Some clones in this sample may be carry-over from other donors' samples. Both conserved end residues are part of each CDR3. The D gene is left open where the match is weak. Rows give clone size only sometimes, using once, few, many, or a class for an expanded clone.

j_call,v_call,d_call,clone_size,cdr3_aa,cdr3_nt
TRBJ1-4,TRBV7-9,NA,few,CASSPRDPRRTNEKLFF,TGTGCCAGCAGCCCTAGGGACCCCAGGAGAACTAATGAAAAACTGTTTTTT
TRBJ2-1,TRBV12-3/TRBV12-4,NA,NA,CASTLRGGPVNEQFF,TGTGCCAGCACCCTAAGGGGGGGGCCCGTGAATGAGCAGTTCTTC
TRBJ2-2,TRBV28,NA,NA,CASSPTGGTAGELFF,TGTGCCAGCAGTCCGACCGGGGGTACAGCCGGGGAGCTGTTTTTT
TRBJ2-1,TRBV10-1,NA,NA,CASSPADRGVNEQFF,TGCGCCAGCAGCCCGGCGGATAGGGGGGTCAATGAGCAGTTCTTC
TRBJ2-1,TRBV27,NA,once,CASSLAWNSYNEQFF,TGTGCCAGCAGTTTAGCCTGGAACTCCTACAATGAGCAGTTCTTC
TRBJ2-7,TRBV7-8,NA,few,CASSLGRGPSYEQYF,TGTGCCAGCAGCTTAGGTCGCGGTCCCTCCTACGAGCAGTACTTC
TRBJ2-1,TRBV6-1,TRBD1,NA,CASSPGTGTNEQFF,TGTGCCAGCAGCCCCGGGACAGGGACGAATGAGCAGTTCTTC
TRBJ2-1,TRBV6-2/TRBV6-3,NA,few,CASSTDPSRSYNEQFF,TGTGCCAGCAGTACAGACCCTTCCCGCTCCTACAATGAGCAGTTCTTC
TRBJ1-4,TRBV27,NA,NA,CASSLRRADPFYEKLFF,TGTGCCAGCAGTTTACGAAGGGCGGACCCCTTTTATGAAAAACTGTTTTTT
TRBJ1-3,TRBV7-6,TRBD1,few,CASSSGTGPISLSGNTIYF,TGTGCCAGCAGCTCCGGGACAGGGCCTATCTCCCTCTCTGGAAACACCATATATTTT
TRBJ1-2,TRBV29-1,NA,NA,CSDMTSGLIDSIGKSGYNYGYAF,TGCAGCGACATGACGTCGGGGCTCATCGATAGCATAGGAAAATCAGGCTATAACTATGGCTACGCCTTC
TRBJ2-1,TRBV24-1,NA,NA,CATSDFPGLDYNEQFF,TGTGCCACCAGTGATTTCCCGGGACTCGACTACAATGAGCAGTTCTTC
TRBJ2-3,TRBV6-2/TRBV6-3,NA,NA,CASSSRGGSPTDTQYF,TGTGCCAGCAGTTCGAGGGGGGGCTCCCCCACAGATACGCAGTATTTT
TRBJ2-5,TRBV6-5,TRBD2,NA,CASSYGAGGGETQYF,TGTGCCAGCAGTTACGGCGCGGGGGGGGGAGAGACCCAGTACTTC
TRBJ2-3,TRBV27,TRBD2,many,CASSLGLAGDTQYF,TGTGCCAGCAGCCTGGGCCTAGCGGGAGATACGCAGTATTTT
TRBJ2-5,TRBV4-1,NA,NA,CASSQAELGPQYF,TGCGCCAGCAGCCAGGCGGAGCTGGGCCCCCAGTACTTC
TRBJ2-5,TRBV25-1,NA,NA,CASSEYTGQYF,TGTGCCAGCAGTGAATATACTGGCCAGTACTTC
TRBJ2-6,TRBV24-1,NA,few,CATSEADYLSGANVLTF,TGTGCCACCAGTGAAGCCGACTACTTGAGCGGGGCCAACGTCCTGACTTTC
TRBJ2-3,TRBV28,NA,NA,CASSPRRDGLPDTQYF,TGTGCCAGCAGTCCCCGGAGAGACGGACTACCAGATACGCAGTATTTT
TRBJ1-5,TRBV20-1,TRBD1,NA,CSASRGYSNQPQHF,TGCAGTGCTAGCAGGGGGTATAGCAATCAGCCCCAGCATTTT
TRBJ1-1,TRBV10-2,NA,NA,CASSEFRWGSTEAFF,TGCGCCAGCAGTGAATTTAGGTGGGGGAGCACTGAAGCTTTCTTT
TRBJ2-5,TRBV9,NA,few,CASSLGRGVQETQYF,TGTGCCAGCAGCTTAGGGCGAGGCGTCCAAGAGACCCAGTACTTC
TRBJ2-7,TRBV7-3,NA,NA,CASSRRLGGYYEQYF,TGTGCCAGCAGCCGACGTCTTGGGGGCTACTACGAGCAGTACTTC
TRBJ1-1,TRBV19,TRBD1,NA,CASSSRDRGSNTEAFF,TGTGCCAGTAGTTCCCGGGACAGGGGGTCGAACACTGAAGCTTTCTTT
TRBJ2-1,TRBV10-3,TRBD1,NA,CAIKEGDRVPSEQFF,TGTGCCATCAAGGAAGGGGACAGGGTCCCCAGTGAGCAGTTCTTC
TRBJ2-5,TRBV4-1,TRBD2,few,CASSQVAAGQETQYF,TGCGCCAGCAGCCAAGTAGCAGCGGGGCAAGAGACCCAGTACTTC
TRBJ1-1,TRBV12-3/TRBV12-4,NA,few,CASSSQGGAEAFF,TGTGCCAGCAGTTCTCAGGGAGGGGCTGAAGCTTTCTTT
TRBJ2-5,TRBV7-6,NA,few,CASTSTNPETQYF,TGTGCCAGCACCTCCACTAATCCAGAGACCCAGTACTTC
TRBJ2-1,TRBV7-6,TRBD2,many,CASSLGRGGLHEQFF,TGTGCCAGCAGCTTGGGACGGGGGGGCCTTCATGAGCAGTTCTTC
TRBJ1-1,TRBV18,NA,NA,CASSRSNTEAFF,TGTGCCAGCTCACGGAGCAACACTGAAGCTTTCTTT
TRBJ2-5,TRBV7-9,NA,few,CASSPGRAYQETQYF,TGTGCCAGCAGCCCGGGAAGGGCCTACCAAGAGACCCAGTACTTC
TRBJ2-7,TRBV19,NA,NA,CASSIGPRYEQYF,TGTGCCAGTAGTATAGGACCGAGATACGAGCAGTACTTC
TRBJ1-1,TRBV6-1,NA,few,CASSEMDPGRITEAFF,TGTGCCAGCAGTGAAATGGATCCGGGACGCATCACTGAAGCTTTCTTT
TRBJ1-1,TRBV6-6,NA,NA,CARDEAFF,TGTGCCAGGGATGAAGCTTTCTTT
TRBJ1-4,TRBV15,TRBD1,few,CATSSLGTVLEKLFF,TGTGCCACCAGCAGCCTCGGGACAGTACTTGAAAAACTGTTTTTT
TRBJ1-5,TRBV4-1,NA,NA,CVSSQDRRSFHQPQHF,TGCGTCAGCAGCCAAGATAGGAGGTCCTTCCATCAGCCCCAGCATTTT
TRBJ2-2,TRBV10-3,NA,few,CAINGALVRDPGELFF,TGTGCCATCAATGGGGCCCTAGTGAGGGACCCCGGGGAGCTGTTTTTT
TRBJ2-3,TRBV4-3,NA,many,CASSQEPGPSTDTQYF,TGCGCCAGCAGCCAGGAACCGGGACCGAGCACAGATACGCAGTATTTT
TRBJ2-7,TRBV6-1,TRBD1,NA,CASSRLGQGRAYEQYF,TGTGCCAGCAGTCGATTAGGACAGGGGCGGGCCTACGAGCAGTACTTC
TRBJ1-2,TRBV5-1,NA,few,CASSLDQGNYGYTF,TGCGCCAGCAGCTTGGACCAGGGCAACTATGGCTACACCTTC
TRBJ2-3,TRBV6-5,NA,few,CASSFSYREADTQYF,TGTGCCAGCAGTTTTAGCTACAGGGAAGCAGATACGCAGTATTTT
TRBJ1-6,TRBV12-3/TRBV12-4,TRBD1,few,CASSLRTGPGGSLHF,TGTGCCAGCAGTTTAAGGACAGGGCCTGGAGGCTCCCTCCACTTT
TRBJ2-1,TRBV20-1,NA,few,CSARDQDSYNEQFF,TGCAGTGCTAGAGATCAGGACAGTTACAATGAGCAGTTCTTC